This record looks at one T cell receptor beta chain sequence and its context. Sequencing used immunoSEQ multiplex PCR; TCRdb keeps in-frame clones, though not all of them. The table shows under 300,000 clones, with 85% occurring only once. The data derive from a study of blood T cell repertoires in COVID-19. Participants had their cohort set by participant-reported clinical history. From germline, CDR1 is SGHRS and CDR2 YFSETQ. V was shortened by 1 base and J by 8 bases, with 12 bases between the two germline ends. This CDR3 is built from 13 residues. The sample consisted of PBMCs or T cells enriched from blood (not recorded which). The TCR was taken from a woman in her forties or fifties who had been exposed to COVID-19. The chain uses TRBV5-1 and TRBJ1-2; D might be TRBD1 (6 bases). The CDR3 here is CASSLLGRGGYTF. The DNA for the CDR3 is TGCGCCAGCAGCTTGTTGGGCAGGGGCGGCTACACCTTC. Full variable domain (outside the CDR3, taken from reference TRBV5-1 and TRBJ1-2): KAGVTQTPRYLIKTRGQQVTLSCSPISGHRSVSWYQQTPGQGLQFLFEYFSETQRNKGNFPGRFSGRQFSNSRSEMNVSTLELGDSALYLCASSLLGRGGYTFGSGTRLTVV.